The source of this T cell receptor beta chain is a study of shared clonotypes between healthy human individuals. Of note for this clone: Other DNA sequences of this sample code for an identical CDR3.

CD45RO-negative, CCR7-selected cells formed the naive CD8 fraction, which excluded terminally differentiated effector memory CD45RA+ cells. The CDR3 contains 12 residues. V was shortened by 3 bases and J by 6 bases, with 8 bases between the two germline ends. Per germline, CDR1 SQVTM and CDR2 ANQGSEA. Profiled with immunoSEQ multiplex PCR; TCRdb holds only in-frame clones, not every one. The repertoire includes approximately 2,000,000 clones, just under 95% of them detected once, and 1.5% to 2% sits in the top ten. This sequence originates from a man aged 18-30 years in good health. Some clones in this sample may be carry-over from other donors' samples. The sequenced sample was naive CD8+ T cells from PBMCs. The chain carries TRBV29-1 and TRBJ2-2, with D possibly being TRBD2 (5 bases). CDR3 in amino acids: CSVETGAGELFF. The CDR3 bases are TGCAGCGTTGAGACCGGGGCCGGGGAGCTGTTTTTT.